The TCR beta chain described here comes from a study of blood T cell repertoires in COVID-19. Study-wide background: Sites in the United States, Italy and Spain provided acute and convalescent COVID-19 samples. PBMCs, B-cell-depleted T cells, or T cells provided the cDNA or gDNA that made up the material.

Losses at the gene ends were 5 bases for V and 6 bases for J; bases not matched to a gene: 13. Per the germline V gene, CDR1 is LNHDA and CDR2 is SQIVND (reference sequence). The CDR3 totals 16 residues. As processed by the authors: From reference gene primer amplification, estimates of nucleated cell counts were derived. Produced via immunoSEQ multiplex PCR; TCRdb's table is partial and in-frame only. The DNA was the basis for D and trimming; V, J and clone size are from that table. This table holds approximately 120,000 clones, approximately 86% found once. The sequence was collected from a woman aged 50 to 65 who had recovered from COVID-19. The chain recombines TRBV19 with TRBJ2-3; 8 bases map to TRBD2. The sample comprised peripheral blood. The CDR3 spells CASSPRLSGMGDTQYF. CDR3 sequence (DNA): TGTGCCAGTAGTCCCCGACTTAGCGGGATGGGGGATACGCAGTATTTT.